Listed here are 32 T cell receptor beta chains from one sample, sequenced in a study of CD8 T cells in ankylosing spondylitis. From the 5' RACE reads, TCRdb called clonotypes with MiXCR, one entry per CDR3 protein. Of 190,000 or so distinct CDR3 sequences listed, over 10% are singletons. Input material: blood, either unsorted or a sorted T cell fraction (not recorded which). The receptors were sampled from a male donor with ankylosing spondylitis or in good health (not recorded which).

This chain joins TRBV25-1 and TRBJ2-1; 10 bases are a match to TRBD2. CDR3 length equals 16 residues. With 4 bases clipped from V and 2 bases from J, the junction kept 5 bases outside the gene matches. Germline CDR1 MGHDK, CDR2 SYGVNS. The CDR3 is CASSVGTSGAYNEQFF. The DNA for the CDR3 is TGTGCCAGCAGTGTGGGAACTAGCGGGGCCTACAATGAGCAGTTCTTC. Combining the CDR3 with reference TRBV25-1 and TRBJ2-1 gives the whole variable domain EADIYQTPRYLVIGTGKKITLECSQTMGHDKMYWYQQDPGMELHLIHYSYGVNSTEKGDLSSESTVSRIRTEHFPLTLESARPSHTSQYLCASSVGTSGAYNEQFFGPGTRLTVL.

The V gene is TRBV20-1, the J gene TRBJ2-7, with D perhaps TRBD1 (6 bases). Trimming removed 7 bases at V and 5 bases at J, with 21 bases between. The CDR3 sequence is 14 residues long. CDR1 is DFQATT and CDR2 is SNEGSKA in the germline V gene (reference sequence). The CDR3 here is CSVGPTGLIHEQYF. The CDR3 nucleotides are TGCAGTGTAGGACCCACAGGGTTAATCCACGAGCAGTACTTC.

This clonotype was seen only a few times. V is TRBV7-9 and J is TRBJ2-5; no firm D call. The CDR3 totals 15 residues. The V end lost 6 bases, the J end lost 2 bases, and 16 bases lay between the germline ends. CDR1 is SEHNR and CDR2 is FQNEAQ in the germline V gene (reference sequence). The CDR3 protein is CASSHNFKAQETQYF. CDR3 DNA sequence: TGTGCCAGCAGTCATAATTTCAAAGCGCAAGAGACCCAGTACTTC.

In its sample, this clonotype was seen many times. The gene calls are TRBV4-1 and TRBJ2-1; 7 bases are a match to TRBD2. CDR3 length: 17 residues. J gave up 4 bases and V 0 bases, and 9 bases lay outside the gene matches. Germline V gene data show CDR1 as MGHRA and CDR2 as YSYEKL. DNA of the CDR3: TGCGCCAGCAGCCAAGATAGCCTAGGAGCGGGATACAATGAGCAGTTCTTC. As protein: CASSQDSLGAGYNEQFF.

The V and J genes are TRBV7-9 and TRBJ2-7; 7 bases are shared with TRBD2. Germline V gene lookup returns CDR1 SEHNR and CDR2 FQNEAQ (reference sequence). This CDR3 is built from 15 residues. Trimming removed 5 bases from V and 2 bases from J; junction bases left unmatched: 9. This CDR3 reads CASSPREGSPYEQYF. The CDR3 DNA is TGTGCCAGCAGCCCCAGGGAGGGTTCACCCTACGAGCAGTACTTC.

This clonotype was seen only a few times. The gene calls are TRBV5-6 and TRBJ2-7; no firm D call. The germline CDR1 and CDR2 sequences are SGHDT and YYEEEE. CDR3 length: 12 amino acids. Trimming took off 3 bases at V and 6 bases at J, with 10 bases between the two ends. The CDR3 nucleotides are TGTGCCAGCAGCTCCGTATCGGGCGAGCAGTACTTC. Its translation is CASSSVSGEQYF.

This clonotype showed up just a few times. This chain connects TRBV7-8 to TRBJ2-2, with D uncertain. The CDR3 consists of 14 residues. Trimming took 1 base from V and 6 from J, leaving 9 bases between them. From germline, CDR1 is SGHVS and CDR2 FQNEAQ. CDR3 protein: CASSLVASSGELFF. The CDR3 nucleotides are TGTGCCAGCAGCTTAGTCGCGAGCTCCGGGGAGCTGTTTTTT.

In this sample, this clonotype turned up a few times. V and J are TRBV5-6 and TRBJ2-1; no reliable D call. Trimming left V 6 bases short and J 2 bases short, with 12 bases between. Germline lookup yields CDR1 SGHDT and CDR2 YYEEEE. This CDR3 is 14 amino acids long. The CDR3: CASIMSSAYNEQFF. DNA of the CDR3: TGTGCCAGCATAATGTCTTCTGCCTACAATGAGCAGTTCTTC.

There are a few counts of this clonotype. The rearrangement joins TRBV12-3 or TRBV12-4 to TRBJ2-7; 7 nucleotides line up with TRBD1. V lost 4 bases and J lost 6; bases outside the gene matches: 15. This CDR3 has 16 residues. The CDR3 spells CASSSIGPDRVGEQYF. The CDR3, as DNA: TGTGCCAGCAGTTCTATTGGGCCCGACAGGGTTGGCGAGCAGTACTTC.

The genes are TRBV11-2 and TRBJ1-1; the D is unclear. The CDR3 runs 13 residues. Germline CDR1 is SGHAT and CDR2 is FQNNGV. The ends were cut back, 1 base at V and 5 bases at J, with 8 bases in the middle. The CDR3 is CASSLVASTEAFF. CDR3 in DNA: TGTGCCAGCAGCTTAGTCGCGAGTACTGAAGCTTTCTTT. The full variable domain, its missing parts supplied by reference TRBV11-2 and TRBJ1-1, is EAGVAQSPRYKIIEKRQSVAFWCNPISGHATLYWYQQILGQGPKLLIQFQNNGVVDDSQLPKDRFSAERLKGVDSTLKIQPAKLEDSAVYLCASSLVASTEAFFGQGTRLTVV.

In DNA form, the CDR3 reads TGTGCCAGCGCACTAGCGGGAAACACAGATACGCAGTATTTT. This encodes CASALAGNTDTQYF. This sequence joins TRBV27 and TRBJ2-3; 10 nucleotides line up with TRBD2. This CDR3 is 14 amino acids long. The V segment lost 8 bases and the J segment 2 bases; nucleotides outside the gene matches: 4. Germline lookup yields CDR1 MNHEY and CDR2 SMNVEV (reference sequence).

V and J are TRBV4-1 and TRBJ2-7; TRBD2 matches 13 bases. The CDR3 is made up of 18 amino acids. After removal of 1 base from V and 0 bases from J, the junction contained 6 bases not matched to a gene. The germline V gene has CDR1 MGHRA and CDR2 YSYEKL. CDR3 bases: TGCGCCAGCAGCCAAGGACCGGGACTAGCGGGATTCTCCTACGAGCAGTACTTC. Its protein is CASSQGPGLAGFSYEQYF.

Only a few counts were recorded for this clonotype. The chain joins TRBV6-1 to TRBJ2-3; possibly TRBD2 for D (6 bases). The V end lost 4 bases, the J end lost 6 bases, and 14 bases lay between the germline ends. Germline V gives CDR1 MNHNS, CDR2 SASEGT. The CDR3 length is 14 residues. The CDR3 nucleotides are TGTGCCAGCAGTGCGGGAGTTGGGCGGGATACGCAGTATTTT. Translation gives CASSAGVGRDTQYF.

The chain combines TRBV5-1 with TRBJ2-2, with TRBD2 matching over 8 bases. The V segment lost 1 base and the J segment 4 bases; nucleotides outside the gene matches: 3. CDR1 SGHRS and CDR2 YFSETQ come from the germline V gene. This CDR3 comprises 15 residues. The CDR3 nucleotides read TGCGCCAGCAGCTTGAGCGGGGGCTTCACCGGGGAGCTGTTTTTT. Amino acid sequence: CASSLSGGFTGELFF.

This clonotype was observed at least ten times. CDR3 nucleotides: TGTGCCAGCGGTCGGACTGCGGACTATGGCTACACCTTC. It yields the protein CASGRTADYGYTF. The chain couples TRBV7-9 to TRBJ1-2; D is ambiguous. The V gene lost 8 bases and the J gene lost 3 bases, with 13 bases spanning the gap. Per germline, CDR1 SEHNR and CDR2 FQNEAQ (reference sequence). This CDR3 region has 13 residues.

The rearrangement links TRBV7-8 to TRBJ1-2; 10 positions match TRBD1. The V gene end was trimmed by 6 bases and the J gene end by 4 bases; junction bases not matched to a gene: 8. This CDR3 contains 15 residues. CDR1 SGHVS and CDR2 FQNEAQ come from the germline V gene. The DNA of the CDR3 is TGTGCCAGCAGGGCCTCGGGACAGGGGACCTATGGCTACACCTTC. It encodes CASRASGQGTYGYTF.

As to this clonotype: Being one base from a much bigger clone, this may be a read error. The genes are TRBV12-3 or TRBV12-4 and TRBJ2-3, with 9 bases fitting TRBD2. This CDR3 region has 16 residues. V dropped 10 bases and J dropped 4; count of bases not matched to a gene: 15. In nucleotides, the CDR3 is TGTGCCATCAGCCCCCGCGGGAGGGAGAGTGCAGATACGCAGTATTTT. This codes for CAISPRGRESADTQYF.

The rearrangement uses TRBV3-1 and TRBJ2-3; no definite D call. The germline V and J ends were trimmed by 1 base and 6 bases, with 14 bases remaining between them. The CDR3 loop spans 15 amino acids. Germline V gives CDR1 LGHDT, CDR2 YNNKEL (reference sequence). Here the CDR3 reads CASSQASTVSDTQYF. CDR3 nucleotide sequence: TGTGCCAGCAGCCAAGCCTCCACCGTCAGCGATACGCAGTATTTT.

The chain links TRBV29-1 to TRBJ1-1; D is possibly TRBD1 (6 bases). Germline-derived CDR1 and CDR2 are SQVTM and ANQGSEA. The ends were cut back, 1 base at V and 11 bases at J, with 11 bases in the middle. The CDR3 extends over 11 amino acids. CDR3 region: CSVEGAGVAFF. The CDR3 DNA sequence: TGCAGCGTTGAAGGGGCAGGGGTGGCTTTCTTT. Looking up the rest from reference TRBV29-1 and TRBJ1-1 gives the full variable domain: SAVISQKPSRDICQRGTSLTIQCQVDSQVTMMFWYRQQPGQSLTLIATANQGSEATYESGFVIDKFPISRPNLTFSTLTVSNMSPEDSSIYLCSVEGAGVAFFGQGTRLTVV.

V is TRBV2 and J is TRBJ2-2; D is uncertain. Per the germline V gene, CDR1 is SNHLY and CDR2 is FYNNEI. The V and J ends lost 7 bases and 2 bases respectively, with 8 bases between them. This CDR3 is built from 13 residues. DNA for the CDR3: TGTGCCAGCATGGGGTCAAACACCGGGGAGCTGTTTTTT. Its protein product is CASMGSNTGELFF.

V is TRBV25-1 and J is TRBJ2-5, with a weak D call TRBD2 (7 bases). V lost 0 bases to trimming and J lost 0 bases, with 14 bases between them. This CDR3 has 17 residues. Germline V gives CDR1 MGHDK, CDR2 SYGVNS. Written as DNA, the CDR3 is TGTGCCAGCAGTGAATATGCGGCGGGGGCCAACCAAGAGACCCAGTACTTC. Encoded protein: CASSEYAAGANQETQYF.

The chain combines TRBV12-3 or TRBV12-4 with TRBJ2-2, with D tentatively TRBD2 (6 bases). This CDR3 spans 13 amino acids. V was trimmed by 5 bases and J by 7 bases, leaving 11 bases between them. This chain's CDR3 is CASSGGGGGELFF. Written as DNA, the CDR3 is TGTGCCAGCAGTGGGGGAGGTGGCGGGGAGCTGTTTTTT.

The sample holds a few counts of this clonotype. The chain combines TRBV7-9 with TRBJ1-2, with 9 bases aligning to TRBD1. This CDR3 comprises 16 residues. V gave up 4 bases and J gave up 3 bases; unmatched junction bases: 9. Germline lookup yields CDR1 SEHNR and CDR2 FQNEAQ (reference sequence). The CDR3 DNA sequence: TGTGCCAGCAGCTCAACACGGACAGGGGCCGACTATGGCTACACCTTC. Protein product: CASSSTRTGADYGYTF.

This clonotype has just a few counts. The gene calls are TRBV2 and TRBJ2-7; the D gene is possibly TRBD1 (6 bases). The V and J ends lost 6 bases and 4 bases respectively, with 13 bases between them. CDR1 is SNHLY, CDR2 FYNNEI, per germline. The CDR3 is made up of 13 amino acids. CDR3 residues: CASRRTAEYEQYF. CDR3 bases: TGTGCCAGCAGACGGACAGCCGAGTACGAGCAGTACTTC.

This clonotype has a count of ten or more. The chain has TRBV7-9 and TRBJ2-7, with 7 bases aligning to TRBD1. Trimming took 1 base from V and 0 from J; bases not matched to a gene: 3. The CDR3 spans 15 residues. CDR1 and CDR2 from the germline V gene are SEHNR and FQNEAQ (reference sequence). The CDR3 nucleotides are TGTGCCAGCAGCTTAGAAGGGGGCGCCTCCTACGAGCAGTACTTC. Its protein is CASSLEGGASYEQYF.

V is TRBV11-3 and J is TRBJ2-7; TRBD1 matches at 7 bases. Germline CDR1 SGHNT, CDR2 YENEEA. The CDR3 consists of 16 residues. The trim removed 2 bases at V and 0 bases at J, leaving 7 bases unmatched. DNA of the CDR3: TGTGCCAGCAGCTTACCACAGGGGCAGTGCTCCTACGAGCAGTACTTC. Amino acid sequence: CASSLPQGQCSYEQYF.

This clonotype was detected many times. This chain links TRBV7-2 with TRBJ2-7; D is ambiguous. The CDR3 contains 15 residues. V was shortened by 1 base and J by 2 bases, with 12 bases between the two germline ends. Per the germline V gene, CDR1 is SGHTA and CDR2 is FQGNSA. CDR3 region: CASSLVSAKTYEQYF. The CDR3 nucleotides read TGTGCCAGCAGCTTAGTGTCGGCCAAGACCTACGAGCAGTACTTC.

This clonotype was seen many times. The CDR3 region has the DNA TGCGCCAGCAGCTGGTGGACTAGCAAGAACACCGGGGAGCTGTTTTTT. This sequence encodes CASSWWTSKNTGELFF. The V and J genes are TRBV5-1 and TRBJ2-2; TRBD2 matches 8 bases. Germline V gene data show CDR1 as SGHRS and CDR2 as YFSETQ. After removal of 3 bases from V and 1 base from J, the junction contained 5 bases not matched to a gene. This CDR3 is 16 amino acids long.

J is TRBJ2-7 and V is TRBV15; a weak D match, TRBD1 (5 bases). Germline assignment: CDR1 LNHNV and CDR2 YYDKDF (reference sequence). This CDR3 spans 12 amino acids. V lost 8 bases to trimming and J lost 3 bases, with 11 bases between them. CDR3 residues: CATSRRGYEQYF. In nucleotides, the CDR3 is TGTGCCACCTCCAGAAGGGGCTACGAGCAGTACTTC.

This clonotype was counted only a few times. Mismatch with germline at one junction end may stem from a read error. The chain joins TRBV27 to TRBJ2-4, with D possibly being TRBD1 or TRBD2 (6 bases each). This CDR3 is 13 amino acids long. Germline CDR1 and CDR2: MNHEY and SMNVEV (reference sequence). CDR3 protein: CASSFGGKDIQYF. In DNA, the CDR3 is TGTGCCAGCAGTTTCGGGGGCAAAGACATTCAGTACTTC.

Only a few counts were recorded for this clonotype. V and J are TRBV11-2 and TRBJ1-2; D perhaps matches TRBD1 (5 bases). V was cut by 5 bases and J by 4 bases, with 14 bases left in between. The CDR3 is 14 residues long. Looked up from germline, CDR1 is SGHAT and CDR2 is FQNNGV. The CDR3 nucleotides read TGTGCCAGCAGCAGTGGAGGGGCTCTCTATGGCTACACCTTC. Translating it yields CASSSGGALYGYTF.

Here the CDR3 DNA reads TGTGCCAGTTACTCGGGCTCCACAGATACGCAGTATTTT. Encoded protein: CASYSGSTDTQYF. The genes are TRBV27 and TRBJ2-3, with D unresolved. The length of the CDR3 is 13 residues. The ends were cut back, 9 bases at V and 2 bases at J, with 12 bases in the middle. Germline CDR1 and CDR2: MNHEY and SMNVEV (reference sequence).